This TCR beta chain was sequenced for a study of low-dose radiotherapy and immunotherapy resistance in tumors. Time point defined: before trial treatment. About this clonotype itself: A read error is likely here: a far larger clone is one base away. Likely a read error: the CDR3 ends without its conserved phenylalanine or tryptophan.

First-strand cDNA used TRAV- and TRBV-specific primers, covering alpha and beta chains. TCR amplification ran roughly 20 PCR cycles using constant-region and V-primer adapter primers. TCRdb re-analysed the reads in MiXCR, keeping a single row per CDR3 protein. The sample has roughly 76,000 distinct CDR3 sequences, about 20% seen once; the top ten hold approximately 6%. Germline V gives CDR1 MNHEY, CDR2 SVGEGT. V gave up 0 bases and J gave up 2 bases, with 6 bases separating them. The CDR3 contains 14 residues. Here the sequenced sample was PBMCs, taken before treatment. This receptor was obtained from a male donor with prostate cancer. The gene calls are TRBV6-2 or TRBV6-3 and TRBJ2-3; D is ambiguous. As DNA, the CDR3 is TGTGCCAGCAGTTACTCGAGCACCACAGATACGCAGTATATT. This gives the protein CASSYSSTTDTQYI.